Each of the 17 T cell receptor beta chains below was sequenced from the same sample in a study of shared clonotypes between healthy human individuals. Some clones are missing from TCRdb's copy, which holds only in-frame ones; the method was immunoSEQ multiplex PCR. The sample shows about 2,500,000 clones, approximately 94% of them seen only once. Source material: naive CD4+ T cells sorted from blood. The subset was: CD45RA+ positively selected. The receptors here all came from a man aged 18 to 35 in good health.

The chain employs TRBV6-5 and TRBJ2-3; 7 nucleotides line up with TRBD2. The V segment lost 6 bases and the J segment 6 bases; nucleotides outside the gene matches: 9. Germline CDR1 is MNHEY and CDR2 is SVGAGI. This CDR3 is built from 14 residues. The CDR3 region is CASRITSASDTQYF. CDR3 sequence (DNA): TGTGCCAGCAGGATCACTAGCGCATCCGATACGCAGTATTTT.

This chain links TRBV5-1 with TRBJ2-7, with D maybe TRBD2 (7 bases). CDR3 length equals 15 residues. CDR1 is SGHRS and CDR2 is YFSETQ in the germline V gene. Trimming took off 4 bases at V and 2 bases at J, with 16 bases between the two ends. The CDR3 DNA reads TGCGCCAGCAGCCCTTCGGAGGGGGGGCCCTACGAGCAGTACTTC. Protein product: CASSPSEGGPYEQYF. Using reference TRBV5-1 and TRBJ2-7 for the parts outside the CDR3, the full variable domain is KAGVTQTPRYLIKTRGQQVTLSCSPISGHRSVSWYQQTPGQGLQFLFEYFSETQRNKGNFPGRFSGRQFSNSRSEMNVSTLELGDSALYLCASSPSEGGPYEQYFGPGTRLTVT.

The chain couples TRBV19 to TRBJ1-5; weak D call: TRBD1 (6 bases). Trimming took off 6 bases at V and 3 bases at J, with 18 bases between the two ends. CDR3 length: 16 amino acids. The germline CDR1 and CDR2 sequences are LNHDA and SQIVND (reference sequence). CDR3 residues: CASSPYLGTINQPQHF. For the CDR3, the DNA is TGTGCCAGTAGCCCCTATCTTGGGACAATCAATCAGCCCCAGCATTTT.

This chain links TRBV5-6 with TRBJ1-1; 7 bases are a match to TRBD1. Germline CDR1 SGHDT, CDR2 YYEEEE. The CDR3 loop spans 12 amino acids. Trimming cost V 6 bases and J 6 bases; bases outside gene matches: 5. The CDR3 bases are TGTGCCAGCAACAGGGGAAGGTCTGAAGCTTTCTTT. Amino acids: CASNRGRSEAFF.

The sample holds a few counts of this clone. The chain joins TRBV6-5 to TRBJ1-1; tentatively, D is TRBD1 (6 bases). The CDR3 contains 15 residues. The germline V and J ends were trimmed by 6 bases and 3 bases, with 17 bases remaining between them. The V gene's germline CDR1 is MNHEY and CDR2 SVGAGI. CDR3 sequence (DNA): TGTGCCAGCAGACTAAACCAGGGGCTTCACACTGAAGCTTTCTTT. This sequence encodes CASRLNQGLHTEAFF.

The V and J genes are TRBV4-1 and TRBJ1-2; possible D gene TRBD1, 6 bases. The CDR3 runs 15 residues. In germline, CDR1 is MGHRA, CDR2 YSYEKL. Deletions cut 1 base from V and 7 bases from J, with 16 bases between. The CDR3 DNA follows: TGCGCCAGCAGCCAAGGAGCAGGGGCGACGACTGGCTACACCTTC. This sequence encodes CASSQGAGATTGYTF.

This chain joins TRBV7-2 and TRBJ2-1, with 7 positions matching TRBD2. The CDR3 consists of 14 residues. CDR1 is SGHTA, CDR2 FQGNSA, per germline. V lost 5 bases to trimming and J lost 7 bases; unmatched junction nucleotides: 8. CDR3 nucleotides: TGTGCCAGCAGCGCTAGCGGCGTCTCTAATGAGCAGTTCTTC. It is translated as CASSASGVSNEQFF.

In DNA, the CDR3 is TGTGCCAGCAGTAAACTGACGAGGGACAATTCACCCCTCCACTTT. Translated, it gives CASSKLTRDNSPLHF. The rearrangement uses TRBV27 and TRBJ1-6; D is possibly TRBD1 (5 bases). CDR3 length: 15 amino acids. V lost 5 bases to trimming and J lost 7 bases, with 15 bases between them. Per germline, CDR1 MNHEY and CDR2 SMNVEV (reference sequence).

The chain couples TRBV6-6 to TRBJ2-7, with 11 bases matching TRBD2. CDR3 length: 16 residues. The germline V gene has CDR1 MNHNY and CDR2 SVGAGI (reference sequence). The V gene end was trimmed by 6 bases and the J gene end by 7 bases; junction bases not matched to a gene: 14. DNA for the CDR3: TGTGCCAGCAGCTACGGGACTAGCGGCCCCCTTGCGGAGCAGTACTTC. Translated, it gives CASSYGTSGPLAEQYF.

As for this clone: Different DNA sequences within this sample yield the same CDR3. DNA of the CDR3: TGTGCCAGCAGCTTAGTTCGGGGCCAAGAGACCCAGTACTTC. It codes for CASSLVRGQETQYF. The chain uses TRBV11-2 and TRBJ2-5; maybe TRBD2 (5 bases). The CDR3 totals 14 residues. Per the germline V gene, CDR1 is SGHAT and CDR2 is FQNNGV. Trimming left V 1 base short and J 1 base short, with 7 bases between.

The chain links TRBV5-1 to TRBJ2-7, with 7 bases identical to TRBD1. Germline lookup yields CDR1 SGHRS and CDR2 YFSETQ. V lost 0 bases, J lost 3 bases, and 6 bases stayed unmatched. The CDR3 has 15 amino acids. For the CDR3, the DNA is TGCGCCAGCAGCTTGGGGGACAGAGAAATCTACGAGCAGTACTTC. The encoded protein is CASSLGDREIYEQYF.

With regard to this clone: Different DNA sequences within this sample yield the same CDR3. The V call is TRBV5-1, the J call TRBJ2-7; D not resolved. CDR1 is SGHRS and CDR2 is YFSETQ in the germline V gene. The CDR3 extends over 12 amino acids. Trimming removed 1 base from V and 3 bases from J, with 5 bases in between. CDR3 DNA sequence: TGCGCCAGCAGCTTGAAGGGCTACGAGCAGTACTTC. It translates to CASSLKGYEQYF.

V usage is TRBV5-1 and J usage is TRBJ2-1, with D perhaps being TRBD1 or TRBD2 (5 bases each). CDR1 is SGHRS, CDR2 YFSETQ, per germline. Trimming shortened V by 0 bases and J by 8 bases, and 12 bases separated the two germline ends. This CDR3 has 14 amino acids. The CDR3 protein is CASSLVWGWDEQFF. The CDR3, as DNA: TGCGCCAGCAGCTTGGTTTGGGGGTGGGATGAGCAGTTCTTC.

Of note for this clone: The sample has other DNA sequences that encode this CDR3 too. The rearrangement uses TRBV18 and TRBJ1-2; tentatively, D is TRBD1 (5 bases). The CDR3 is 13 amino acids. Germline-derived CDR1 and CDR2 are KGHSH and LQKENI. V was cut by 3 bases and J by 4 bases, with 9 bases left in between. CDR3 loop: CASSPGVGYGYTF. CDR3 sequence (DNA): TGTGCCAGCTCACCGGGGGTCGGCTATGGCTACACCTTC.

The V call is TRBV18, the J call TRBJ2-5, with TRBD1 matching 7 bases. V was clipped by 6 bases and J by 1 base; unmatched bases: 8. There are 15 residues in the CDR3. The V gene's germline CDR1 is KGHSH and CDR2 LQKENI. The CDR3 DNA is TGTGCCAGCTCGATAGGGACAGCGAGCCAAGAGACCCAGTACTTC. Its translation: CASSIGTASQETQYF.

This rearrangement joins TRBV30 to TRBJ1-5; tentative D call: TRBD1 (5 bases). The CDR3 contains 14 residues. Germline V gene sequence: CDR1 GTSNPN, CDR2 SVGIG (reference sequence). Trimming removed 3 bases at V and 2 bases at J, with 11 bases between. The CDR3 loop is CAWRQGKGNQPQHF. The CDR3 coding sequence is TGTGCCTGGAGGCAGGGAAAGGGCAATCAGCCCCAGCATTTT.

This chain links TRBV9 with TRBJ2-3; 9 nucleotides align to TRBD2. V lost 0 bases to trimming and J lost 6 bases; unmatched junction nucleotides: 5. CDR1 and CDR2 from the germline V gene are SGDLS and YYNGEE. The CDR3 sequence is 15 residues long. The CDR3 DNA reads as TGTGCCAGCAGCGTAGCCGGCGGGGGGGCGGATACGCAGTATTTT. It translates to CASSVAGGGADTQYF.